The next 27 T cell receptor beta chains were all read from a single sample in a study of shared clonotypes between healthy human individuals. Repertoires were generated with immunoSEQ multiplex PCR, while TCRdb's copy carries only in-frame clones and drops some. The repertoire holds more than 2 million clones, with 85% to 95% as singletons. The sequenced sample consisted of naive CD4+ T cells sorted from blood. Subset indicated: CD45RA+ positively selected. The receptors stem from a young man in good health.

The chain employs TRBV7-9 and TRBJ1-6, with 10 bases aligning to TRBD1. CDR3 length: 16 residues. The trim removed 7 bases at V and 1 base at J, leaving 4 bases unmatched. Germline CDR1 reads SEHNR; CDR2 reads FQNEAQ (reference sequence). The CDR3 bases are TGTGCCAGCAAAGGACAGGGGGAATCCTATAATTCACCCCTCCACTTT. It translates to CASKGQGESYNSPLHF. Supplemented by reference TRBV7-9 and TRBJ1-6, the full variable domain reads DTGVSQNPRHKITKRGQNVTFRCDPISEHNRLYWYRQTLGQGPEFLTYFQNEAQLEKSRLLSDRFSAERPKGSFSTLEIQRTEQGDSAMYLCASKGQGESYNSPLHFGNGTRLTVT.

The V call is TRBV6-6, the J call TRBJ1-1; D gene unclear. The CDR3 runs to 12 residues. Trimming pared 6 bases from V and 7 bases from J, leaving 12 bases between. The germline V gene has CDR1 MNHNY and CDR2 SVGAGI (reference sequence). The CDR3 spells CASSLGVGEAFF. As DNA, the CDR3 is TGTGCCAGCAGCCTTGGGGTCGGTGAAGCTTTCTTT.

The chain carries TRBV7-8 and TRBJ2-7; TRBD1 matches 8 bases. From germline, CDR1 is SGHVS and CDR2 FQNEAQ. V lost 3 bases to trimming and J lost 9 bases; unmatched junction nucleotides: 16. This CDR3 has 16 amino acids. The CDR3 nucleotides are TGTGCCAGCAGCTTGGGGACCGGGACAGGTACCCAAGGGCAGTACTTC. Amino acid sequence: CASSLGTGTGTQGQYF.

The rearrangement uses TRBV9 and TRBJ2-7; 12 positions match TRBD1. Germline V gives CDR1 SGDLS, CDR2 YYNGEE. Trimming cost V 0 bases and J 4 bases; bases outside gene matches: 8. CDR3 length: 17 amino acids. The CDR3: CASSVDESGQGAYEQYF. CDR3 sequence (DNA): TGTGCCAGCAGCGTAGACGAATCGGGACAGGGGGCTTACGAGCAGTACTTC.

To note about this clone: Distinct nucleotide sequences in the sample also encode this CDR3. The chain recombines TRBV18 with TRBJ1-3; D gene uncertain. Germline V gives CDR1 KGHSH, CDR2 LQKENI. V was clipped by 1 base and J by 2 bases, with 6 bases between them. The CDR3 length is 14 residues. CDR3 in DNA: TGTGCCAGCTCACCACGGGGTGCTGGAAACACCATATATTTT. Residues: CASSPRGAGNTIYF. Based on the CDR3 plus reference TRBV18 and TRBJ1-3, the full variable domain is NAGVMQNPRHLVRRRGQEARLRCSPMKGHSHVYWYRQLPEEGLKFMVYLQKENIIDESGMPKERFSAEFPKEGPSILRIQQVVRGDSAAYFCASSPRGAGNTIYFGEGSWLTVV.

The V gene is TRBV10-3, the J gene TRBJ1-1, with D maybe TRBD1 (5 bases). The CDR3 runs 13 residues. Per the germline V gene, CDR1 is ENHRY and CDR2 is SYGVKD. The germline V and J ends were trimmed by 8 bases and 1 base, with 11 bases remaining between them. The CDR3: CAILSTENTEAFF. CDR3 nucleotide sequence: TGTGCCATCCTGTCGACAGAGAACACTGAAGCTTTCTTT.

The J gene is TRBJ2-5, the V gene TRBV5-4, with 8 bases lining up with TRBD1. The germline V gene has CDR1 SGHNT and CDR2 YYREEE (reference sequence). The CDR3 is made up of 14 amino acids. V lost 5 bases and J lost 1; bases outside the gene matches: 4. CDR3 protein: CASRTGQGQETQYF. The CDR3 region has the DNA TGTGCCAGCAGAACTGGACAGGGCCAAGAGACCCAGTACTTC.

The genes are TRBV2 and TRBJ2-7; a possible D gene is TRBD1 (9 bases). The germline V gene encodes CDR1 SNHLY and CDR2 FYNNEI. This CDR3 has 18 amino acids. Deletions cut 10 bases from V and 2 bases from J, with 30 bases between. The CDR3 DNA reads as TGTGCCAACTGGGGGCGGACAGGGGTCGACGGGAGGGCCTACGAGCAGTACTTC. Translated, it gives CANWGRTGVDGRAYEQYF.

In the case of this clone: Different DNA sequences within this sample yield the same CDR3. This chain uses TRBV7-2 with TRBJ2-1; D unresolved. The CDR3 is made up of 15 amino acids. Germline V gene data show CDR1 as SGHTA and CDR2 as FQGNSA. V lost 2 bases, J lost 0 bases, and 8 bases lay in between. For the CDR3, the DNA is TGTGCCAGCAGCTTATCGTCTAGCTCCTACAATGAGCAGTTCTTC. Translation gives CASSLSSSSYNEQFF.

The chain links TRBV9 to TRBJ1-2; D possibly corresponds to TRBD1 (5 bases). Germline V gene sequence: CDR1 SGDLS, CDR2 YYNGEE. This CDR3 has 15 amino acids. Between the trimmed V and J ends, which lost 1 base and 4 bases, there was a span of 14 bases. CDR3 DNA sequence: TGTGCCAGCAGCGTAACCGGGGGTCAGGTCTATGGCTACACCTTC. Its protein is CASSVTGGQVYGYTF.

Details on this clone: Different DNA sequences within this sample yield the same CDR3. V is TRBV28 and J is TRBJ2-7, with 8 bases that match TRBD2. The CDR3 runs 16 residues. V was pared by 5 bases and J by 7 bases, with 16 bases of the junction left unmatched. Per the germline V gene, CDR1 is MDHEN and CDR2 is SYDVKM. As DNA, the CDR3 is TGTGCCAGCAGTCCAGGACTAGCAGGAGGACGGAGGGAGCAGTACTTC. The encoded protein is CASSPGLAGGRREQYF.

A single count supports this clone. The chain combines TRBV29-1 with TRBJ2-1, with 14 bases identical to TRBD2. The CDR3 sequence is 14 residues long. CDR1 is SQVTM, CDR2 ANQGSEA, per germline. V lost 8 bases to trimming and J lost 4 bases; unmatched junction nucleotides: 4. CDR3 region: CSSRTSGGYNEQFF. The CDR3 coding sequence is TGCAGCTCCAGGACTAGCGGGGGGTACAATGAGCAGTTCTTC.

The J gene is TRBJ1-5, the V gene TRBV7-8; a weak D match, TRBD1 (5 bases). Between the trimmed V and J ends, which lost 2 bases and 3 bases, there was a span of 14 bases. Per germline, CDR1 SGHVS and CDR2 FQNEAQ. CDR3 length equals 16 residues. The CDR3 region has the DNA TGTGCCAGCAGCTTAAGCGACAGAGTCCTCAATCAGCCCCAGCATTTT. The encoded protein is CASSLSDRVLNQPQHF.

The rearrangement joins TRBV23-1 to TRBJ1-2, with 10 bases aligning to TRBD1. Being an ORF, TRBV23-1 has a function that is uncertain. J gave up 8 bases and V 4 bases, and 13 bases lay outside the gene matches. This CDR3 has 16 residues. CDR3 protein: CASSLPPGQGNCGYTF. The DNA for the CDR3 is TGCGCCAGCAGTCTGCCGCCGGGACAGGGGAATTGCGGCTACACCTTC.

This chain's CDR3 is CATRKNYEQYF. CDR3 nucleotides: TGTGCCACCCGTAAGAACTACGAGCAGTACTTC. The V call is TRBV6-1, the J call TRBJ2-7; the D is unclear. Germline V lookup: CDR1 MNHNS, CDR2 SASEGT. CDR3 length: 11 amino acids. V dropped 10 bases and J dropped 3 bases, with 10 bases sitting between them.

The rearrangement links TRBV18 to TRBJ2-5; D possibly corresponds to TRBD2 (6 bases). Trimming cost V 4 bases and J 0 bases, with 9 bases left between them. The germline V gene has CDR1 KGHSH and CDR2 LQKENI. The CDR3 runs 14 residues. Here the CDR3 reads CASSRGTDQETQYF. For the CDR3, the DNA is TGTGCCAGCTCACGGGGGACTGACCAAGAGACCCAGTACTTC.

CDR3 region: CASSLDGVGEKLFF. CDR3 nucleotide sequence: TGCGCCAGCAGCCTCGACGGGGTTGGTGAAAAACTGTTTTTT. V is TRBV5-1 and J is TRBJ1-4; no clear D. This CDR3 has 14 amino acids. Trimming took off 4 bases at V and 7 bases at J, with 14 bases between the two ends. The V gene's germline CDR1 is SGHRS and CDR2 YFSETQ.

V and J are TRBV10-2 and TRBJ1-2; D ambiguous. Germline loops: CDR1 WSHSY, CDR2 SAAADI. V lost 0 bases, J lost 4 bases, and 9 bases lay in between. This CDR3 has 14 amino acids. This chain's CDR3 is CASSESGRIYGYTF. For the CDR3, the DNA is TGCGCCAGCAGTGAGTCGGGTCGGATCTATGGCTACACCTTC.

In nucleotides, the CDR3 is TGTGCCAGCCCGACATTTCCCGCCTTTCGAATTAATTCACCCCTCCACTTT. Amino acids: CASPTFPAFRINSPLHF. This sequence joins TRBV27 and TRBJ1-6; D not resolved. V lost 8 bases and J lost 6, with 23 bases in between. The CDR3 is 17 amino acids. Germline V gene data show CDR1 as MNHEY and CDR2 as SMNVEV (reference sequence).

V usage is TRBV7-2 and J usage is TRBJ2-5; D might be TRBD2 (6 bases). CDR1 is SGHTA and CDR2 is FQGNSA in the germline V gene. V dropped 4 bases and J dropped 2 bases, with 11 bases sitting between them. The CDR3 totals 14 residues. CDR3 protein: CASSSTGLQETQYF. CDR3 in DNA: TGTGCCAGCAGCTCTACGGGACTTCAAGAGACCCAGTACTTC.

Comment on this clone: Within the sample, other DNA sequences also encode this same CDR3. The chain links TRBV25-1 to TRBJ1-6; D gene ambiguous. V lost 6 bases and J 4 bases, leaving 10 bases between the germline ends. The CDR3 length is 14 residues. CDR1 and CDR2 (germline): MGHDK, SYGVNS. DNA of the CDR3: TGTGCCAGCAGAATGGGCGGGTATAATTCACCCCTCCACTTT. It specifies CASRMGGYNSPLHF.

V gene TRBV25-1 combines with J gene TRBJ1-1; possibly TRBD1 for D (6 bases). Germline lookup yields CDR1 MGHDK and CDR2 SYGVNS. With 1 base removed from V and 1 base from J, the gap between germline ends came to 13 bases. The CDR3 is 16 residues long. The CDR3 DNA sequence: TGTGCCAGCAGTGAATCTATGGGACACGGGAACACTGAAGCTTTCTTT. Its protein is CASSESMGHGNTEAFF.

The rearrangement joins TRBV11-2 to TRBJ2-1; the match to TRBD2 covers 7 bases. Per germline, CDR1 SGHAT and CDR2 FQNNGV. J gave up 0 bases and V 2 bases, and 7 bases lay outside the gene matches. The CDR3 extends over 17 amino acids. This CDR3 reads CASSLREGSSSYNEQFF. In DNA, the CDR3 is TGTGCCAGCAGCTTAAGGGAGGGATCCAGCTCCTACAATGAGCAGTTCTTC.

CDR3 loop: CASSLGSPGNTIYF. The CDR3 region has the DNA TGTGCCAGCAGTCTTGGCTCCCCTGGAAACACCATATATTTT. This chain uses TRBV28 with TRBJ1-3; D is ambiguous. Germline V gene sequence: CDR1 MDHEN, CDR2 SYDVKM. The CDR3 has 14 residues. The V and J ends lost 5 bases and 2 bases respectively, with 10 bases between them.

The gene calls are TRBV5-1 and TRBJ2-7, with D perhaps assigned TRBD1 or TRBD2 (5 bases each). The CDR3 contains 14 residues. CDR1 and CDR2 from the germline V gene are SGHRS and YFSETQ. The germline V and J ends were trimmed by 1 base and 2 bases, with 10 bases remaining between them. In nucleotides, the CDR3 is TGCGCCAGCAGCTTGTCTCAGGGACCCTACGAGCAGTACTTC. Amino acids: CASSLSQGPYEQYF.

Regarding this clone: The sample contains more than one DNA sequence encoding this CDR3. This chain joins TRBV5-1 and TRBJ1-2, with D unresolved. The CDR3 totals 14 residues. The V end lost 0 bases, the J end lost 2 bases, and 8 bases lay between the germline ends. Germline V gene lookup returns CDR1 SGHRS and CDR2 YFSETQ. CDR3 bases: TGCGCCAGCAGCTTGGAGTCTGGGAACTATGGCTACACCTTC. This codes for CASSLESGNYGYTF.

This rearrangement joins TRBV5-1 to TRBJ2-1; 10 bases line up with TRBD2. Germline lookup yields CDR1 SGHRS and CDR2 YFSETQ. V lost 6 bases to trimming and J lost 9 bases; unmatched junction nucleotides: 15. The CDR3 loop spans 16 amino acids. CDR3 nucleotide sequence: TGCGCCAGCACCCGGAGGACTAGCGGAGCAGGGTCTGAGCAGTTCTTC. Translating it yields CASTRRTSGAGSEQFF. Looking up the rest from reference TRBV5-1 and TRBJ2-1 gives the full variable domain: KAGVTQTPRYLIKTRGQQVTLSCSPISGHRSVSWYQQTPGQGLQFLFEYFSETQRNKGNFPGRFSGRQFSNSRSEMNVSTLELGDSALYLCASTRRTSGAGSEQFFGPGTRLTVL.